These 32 T cell receptor beta chains share one sample of origin, sequenced in a study of CD8+ T cells in alopecia areata (dated by TCRdb to the late 2010s). Per the publication, the time point label means: about 25 weeks on oral tofacitinib. The treatment or condition tag for this specimen amounts to: oral pan-JAK inhibitor, 5-10 mg twice daily. The method was the immunoSEQ multiplex PCR assay. RNA was extracted from all samples and reverse transcribed into cDNA, which served as template for TCR sequencing. TCRdb provides this immuneACCESS table in a form limited to in-frame rearrangements. Some clones are lacking; in checked studies, under half of them reflect an unresolved V gene, and why the rest are absent is not known. The sample data list about 180,000 clones, and less than 70% of these were observed just once. Together, the top ten hold 11% of the sample. Sequenced here: CD8+ T cells sorted from blood, sampled at week 24, from a patient treated with tofacitinib. The receptors shown here come from a human donor with alopecia areata.

This clone has more than one count but fewer than ten. The V gene is TRBV13, the J gene TRBJ2-2; 9 nucleotides align to TRBD2. Per the germline V gene, CDR1 is PRHDT and CDR2 is FYEKMQ (reference sequence). Trimming cost V 5 bases and J 6 bases; bases outside gene matches: 7. CDR3 length equals 15 residues. Here the CDR3 reads CASSPRIAGAGELFF. Here the CDR3 DNA reads TGTGCCAGCAGCCCCAGGATAGCGGGGGCCGGGGAGCTGTTTTTT.

This clone has just a few counts. This chain uses TRBV4-2 with TRBJ2-1, with 16 positions matching TRBD2. CDR1 is LGHNA and CDR2 is YNFKEQ in the germline V gene. V shed 5 bases, J shed 5 bases, and the junction held 3 bases outside the gene matches. The CDR3 runs to 16 residues. For the CDR3, the DNA is TGTGCCAGCAGCGGGACTAGCGGGGGGGAACACAATGAGCAGTTCTTC. Protein product: CASSGTSGGEHNEQFF.

The CDR3 reads CASSLSGGIDEQFF. CDR3 DNA: TGCGCCAGCAGTCTCAGCGGGGGGATAGATGAGCAGTTCTTC. V is TRBV5-1 and J is TRBJ2-1; TRBD2 matches at 9 bases. CDR3 length: 14 residues. Germline V gene sequence: CDR1 SGHRS, CDR2 YFSETQ. V shed 5 bases and J 8 bases; nucleotides not matched to a gene: 8.

The rearrangement joins TRBV30 to TRBJ2-1; D gene uncertain. Trimming stripped 3 bases from V and 0 bases from J, with 12 bases between. Per the germline V gene, CDR1 is GTSNPN and CDR2 is SVGIG (reference sequence). The CDR3 consists of 15 residues. The CDR3 loop is CAWSHGPRSYNEQFF. Written as DNA, the CDR3 is TGTGCCTGGAGCCACGGCCCCCGCTCCTACAATGAGCAGTTCTTC.

For this clone: The sample carries other DNA sequences with the same CDR3. The gene calls are TRBV30 and TRBJ1-1; possibly TRBD1 for D (6 bases). V gave up 0 bases and J gave up 8 bases, with 7 bases separating them. Germline CDR1 and CDR2: GTSNPN and SVGIG (reference sequence). The CDR3 totals 11 residues. CDR3 sequence reads: CAWSVGTEAFF. The CDR3 nucleotides read TGTGCCTGGAGTGTCGGGACAGAAGCTTTCTTT.

The rearrangement links TRBV6-5 to TRBJ1-6; D is uncertain. Germline CDR1 MNHEY, CDR2 SVGAGI. V was cut by 5 bases and J by 7 bases, with 15 bases left in between. The CDR3 extends over 15 amino acids. The CDR3 loop is CASSPGAGGNSPLHF. For the CDR3, the DNA is TGTGCCAGCAGTCCTGGCGCAGGAGGCAATTCACCCCTCCACTTT.

This chain uses TRBV27 with TRBJ1-2, with D perhaps matching TRBD1 (5 bases). The germline V and J ends were trimmed by 7 bases and 2 bases, with 23 bases remaining between them. Germline V gene data show CDR1 as MNHEY and CDR2 as SMNVEV (reference sequence). This CDR3 comprises 17 residues. The DNA of the CDR3 is TGTGCCAGCAATCCCTGGGGGGGAAGACTCGGCAACTATGGCTACACCTTC. Amino acid sequence: CASNPWGGRLGNYGYTF.

The CDR3 DNA reads as TGCGCCAGCAGCCAAGACTCAGGGGGTAAACCCTACGAGCAGTACTTC. Translated, it gives CASSQDSGGKPYEQYF. The chain uses TRBV4-3 and TRBJ2-7, with 7 nucleotides matching TRBD1. Looked up from germline, CDR1 is LGHNA and CDR2 is YSLEER. CDR3 size: 16 residues. J lost 2 bases, V lost 0 bases, and 7 bases had no gene match.

V is TRBV7-9 and J is TRBJ2-1, with TRBD2 matching over 7 bases. V trimming: 5 bases; J trimming: 5 bases; junction bases outside the gene matches: 12. The CDR3 is 16 amino acids. Germline V gene data show CDR1 as SEHNR and CDR2 as FQNEAQ (reference sequence). DNA for the CDR3: TGTGCCAGCAGCACCCCCATCGGGCTAGCGGACAATGAGCAGTTCTTC. This translates into CASSTPIGLADNEQFF.

The V call is TRBV4-3, the J call TRBJ2-1, with 11 bases that match TRBD1. Per the germline V gene, CDR1 is LGHNA and CDR2 is YSLEER. The CDR3 is 17 amino acids. V lost 8 bases and J lost 3; bases outside the gene matches: 12. CDR3 bases: TGCGCCAGCGTACAAGAAATCGGGACAGGGGGCTACAATGAGCAGTTCTTC. Residues: CASVQEIGTGGYNEQFF.

This clone was seen a few times. The chain carries TRBV7-8 and TRBJ2-1; no definite D call. V lost 5 bases and J 5 bases, leaving 16 bases between the germline ends. The CDR3 has 15 amino acids. The V gene's germline CDR1 is SGHVS and CDR2 FQNEAQ. As DNA, the CDR3 is TGTGCCAGCAGCCGACAAATCGGCCTGAACAATGAGCAGTTCTTC. It is translated as CASSRQIGLNNEQFF.

The genes are TRBV5-6 and TRBJ1-5, with 7 bases aligning to TRBD1. The CDR3 has 16 residues. The germline V gene has CDR1 SGHDT and CDR2 YYEEEE. Trimming cost V 4 bases and J 7 bases; bases outside gene matches: 14. The CDR3 DNA reads TGTGCCAGCAGCCTCACAGGGGAATTATCCTACCAGCCCCAGCATTTT. Protein product: CASSLTGELSYQPQHF.

This clone has more than one count but fewer than ten. Other DNA sequences in this specimen translate into the identical CDR3. The chain uses TRBV15 and TRBJ2-3; D uncertain. CDR3 length equals 12 residues. V lost 1 base, J lost 5 bases, and 4 bases lay in between. In germline, CDR1 is LNHNV, CDR2 YYDKDF (reference sequence). CDR3 sequence: CATSRVGDTQYF. In DNA form, the CDR3 reads TGTGCCACCAGCAGAGTTGGAGATACGCAGTATTTT.

This chain connects TRBV2 to TRBJ2-1; 8 bases fit TRBD1. V was pared by 9 bases and J by 7 bases, with 2 bases of the junction left unmatched. The CDR3 has 11 residues. The germline gives CDR1 SNHLY, CDR2 FYNNEI. CDR3 in amino acids: CARNRGNEQFF. DNA of the CDR3: TGTGCCAGGAACAGGGGGAATGAGCAGTTCTTC.

The chain couples TRBV7-2 to TRBJ2-7; D unresolved. Germline CDR1 SGHTA, CDR2 FQGNSA. V lost 5 bases to trimming and J lost 5 bases, with 16 bases between them. There are 14 residues in the CDR3. Here the CDR3 DNA reads TGTGCCAGCAGCCCCATCGGCCCCGGCGACGAGCAGTACTTC. This sequence encodes CASSPIGPGDEQYF. Based on the CDR3 plus reference TRBV7-2 and TRBJ2-7, the full variable domain is GAGVSQSPSNKVTEKGKDVELRCDPISGHTALYWYRQSLGQGLEFLIYFQGNSAPDKSGLPSDRFSAERTGGSVSTLTIQRTQQEDSAVYLCASSPIGPGDEQYFGPGTRLTVT.

The chain is built from TRBV29-1 and TRBJ1-1, with 7 nucleotides matching TRBD1. The germline CDR1 and CDR2 sequences are SQVTM and ANQGSEA. J was trimmed by 7 bases and V by 7 bases; bases with no gene match: 6. The CDR3 sequence is 11 residues long. CDR3 nucleotide sequence: TGCAGCGGCACTTACAGGGGTGAAGCTTTCTTT. It is translated as CSGTYRGEAFF.

V is TRBV29-1 and J is TRBJ2-2; unclear D gene. CDR3 length: 12 residues. Per germline, CDR1 SQVTM and CDR2 ANQGSEA. V lost 2 bases, J lost 1 base, and 2 bases lay in between. CDR3 amino acids: CSVEWNTGELFF. CDR3 in DNA: TGCAGCGTTGAATGGAACACCGGGGAGCTGTTTTTT.

This chain uses TRBV6-5 with TRBJ2-7; 10 nucleotides align to TRBD1. V was pared by 10 bases and J by 6 bases, with 9 bases of the junction left unmatched. The germline CDR1 and CDR2 sequences are MNHEY and SVGAGI. The CDR3 has 13 residues. CDR3 amino acids: CATSTGTGVEQYF. The CDR3 DNA sequence: TGTGCCACCTCAACCGGGACAGGGGTCGAGCAGTACTTC.

V usage is TRBV29-1 and J usage is TRBJ1-1; 8 bases match TRBD1. With V trimmed by 6 bases and J by 4 bases, 13 bases remained unmatched. The CDR3 sequence is 15 residues long. Germline CDR1 is SQVTM and CDR2 is ANQGSEA. The DNA for the CDR3 is TGCAGCGTCTACGGTGGACAGGGACGTATCACTGAAGCTTTCTTT. Protein sequence: CSVYGGQGRITEAFF.

This clone was found a few times. The same CDR3 is also encoded by other DNA sequences in this sample. The V and J genes are TRBV29-1 and TRBJ2-1, with no clear D. Germline V CDR1 and CDR2: SQVTM, ANQGSEA. Trimming shortened V by 4 bases and J by 1 base, and 2 bases separated the two germline ends. The CDR3 consists of 11 residues. DNA for the CDR3: TGCAGCGTTGTGTCCTACAATGAGCAGTTCTTC. The encoded protein is CSVVSYNEQFF.

The V gene is TRBV11-2, the J gene TRBJ2-7, with 8 bases fitting TRBD1. The CDR3 has 15 residues. With 1 base clipped from V and 5 bases from J, the junction kept 7 bases outside the gene matches. CDR1 SGHAT and CDR2 FQNNGV come from the germline V gene. CDR3 bases: TGTGCCAGCAGCTTAGGTTCAGGGGGCACGAACGAGCAGTACTTC. Translating it yields CASSLGSGGTNEQYF.

The genes are TRBV29-1 and TRBJ2-1; 7 nucleotides match TRBD2. This CDR3 region has 14 residues. V lost 4 bases and J lost 3; bases outside the gene matches: 6. Germline lookup yields CDR1 SQVTM and CDR2 ANQGSEA. CDR3: CSVVGGEIYNEQFF. In nucleotides, the CDR3 is TGCAGCGTTGTGGGGGGGGAAATCTACAATGAGCAGTTCTTC.

CDR3 residues: CASSRLTGPVADTQYF. CDR3 coding DNA: TGCGCCAGCAGCCGGCTTACGGGCCCGGTGGCAGATACGCAGTATTTT. The chain combines TRBV4-3 with TRBJ2-3, with unresolved D. The germline V gene encodes CDR1 LGHNA and CDR2 YSLEER. The CDR3 is 16 residues long. The V end lost 4 bases, the J end lost 4 bases, and 18 bases lay between the germline ends.

This clone was detected a few times. DNA of the CDR3: TGTGCCAGCAGCCAAGAAGGGGAAACCGGGGAGCTGTTTTTT. Protein sequence: CASSQEGETGELFF. V usage is TRBV14 and J usage is TRBJ2-2, with TRBD1 as a possible D gene (5 bases). Germline V gene data show CDR1 as SGHDN and CDR2 as FVKESK. The length of the CDR3 is 14 residues. Trimming cost V 0 bases and J 5 bases, with 7 bases left between them.

This sequence joins TRBV5-1 and TRBJ2-3, with a possible D match to TRBD2 (5 bases). Germline loops: CDR1 SGHRS, CDR2 YFSETQ. Trimming shortened V by 0 bases and J by 3 bases, and 8 bases separated the two germline ends. The CDR3 has 14 amino acids. CDR3 bases: TGCGCCAGCAGCTTGGACACGGGGACAGATACGCAGTATTTT. Translation gives CASSLDTGTDTQYF.

This clone turned up a few times. The rearrangement uses TRBV29-1 and TRBJ1-4; D gene uncertain. V lost 7 bases to trimming and J lost 5 bases, with 8 bases between them. CDR1 and CDR2 (germline): SQVTM, ANQGSEA. The CDR3 covers 11 residues. Here the CDR3 DNA reads TGCAGCGCCGCTATGAATGAAAAACTGTTTTTT. It encodes CSAAMNEKLFF.

This clone occurred a few times. The V and J genes are TRBV4-3 and TRBJ2-3; D is unresolved. The CDR3 covers 14 residues. The V end lost 4 bases, the J end lost 4 bases, and 12 bases lay between the germline ends. Germline V gives CDR1 LGHNA, CDR2 YSLEER. The CDR3 nucleotides are TGCGCCAGCAGCCTCGGCATTACAGCAGATACGCAGTATTTT. It translates to CASSLGITADTQYF.

The CDR3 coding sequence is TGTGCCAGTAGTATAACGGCGGGGACACACAATGAGCAGTTCTTC. Residues: CASSITAGTHNEQFF. The V and J genes are TRBV19 and TRBJ2-1; possibly TRBD1 or TRBD2 for D (6 bases each). V was clipped by 2 bases and J by 5 bases, with 13 bases between them. CDR1 is LNHDA and CDR2 is SQIVND in the germline V gene (reference sequence). The CDR3 sequence is 15 residues long.

There are a few counts of this clone. V gene TRBV19 combines with J gene TRBJ1-1, with D perhaps TRBD1 (5 bases). Trimming took off 4 bases at V and 12 bases at J, with 12 bases between the two ends. In germline, CDR1 is LNHDA, CDR2 SQIVND (reference sequence). The length of the CDR3 is 11 residues. CDR3 residues: CASSTGKGTFF. The CDR3 DNA sequence: TGTGCCAGTAGTACAGGGAAGGGAACTTTCTTT.

Only a few counts were recorded for this clone. This sequence joins TRBV29-1 and TRBJ2-7; D possibly corresponds to TRBD2 (6 bases). The CDR3 has 12 residues. Germline CDR1 reads SQVTM; CDR2 reads ANQGSEA. Deletions cut 4 bases from V and 2 bases from J, with 9 bases between. The CDR3: CSVGSGAYEQYF. CDR3 DNA: TGCAGCGTTGGTTCGGGAGCCTACGAGCAGTACTTC.

The V call is TRBV29-1, the J call TRBJ2-7, with D perhaps given as TRBD1 or TRBD2 (5 bases each). CDR1 and CDR2 from the germline V gene are SQVTM and ANQGSEA. V was pared by 6 bases and J by 0 bases, with 18 bases between. The CDR3 extends over 15 amino acids. The chain's CDR3 is CSVLTRDADSYEQYF. In nucleotides, the CDR3 is TGCAGCGTCCTCACCAGGGACGCAGACTCCTACGAGCAGTACTTC.

The gene calls are TRBV14 and TRBJ2-7; perhaps TRBD1 as D (6 bases). Germline V gene lookup returns CDR1 SGHDN and CDR2 FVKESK. The ends were cut back, 4 bases at V and 7 bases at J, with 17 bases in the middle. This CDR3 has 14 amino acids. This CDR3 reads CASSLNSVRGEQYF. The CDR3 DNA is TGTGCCAGCAGCCTAAATTCTGTGAGGGGGGAGCAGTACTTC.